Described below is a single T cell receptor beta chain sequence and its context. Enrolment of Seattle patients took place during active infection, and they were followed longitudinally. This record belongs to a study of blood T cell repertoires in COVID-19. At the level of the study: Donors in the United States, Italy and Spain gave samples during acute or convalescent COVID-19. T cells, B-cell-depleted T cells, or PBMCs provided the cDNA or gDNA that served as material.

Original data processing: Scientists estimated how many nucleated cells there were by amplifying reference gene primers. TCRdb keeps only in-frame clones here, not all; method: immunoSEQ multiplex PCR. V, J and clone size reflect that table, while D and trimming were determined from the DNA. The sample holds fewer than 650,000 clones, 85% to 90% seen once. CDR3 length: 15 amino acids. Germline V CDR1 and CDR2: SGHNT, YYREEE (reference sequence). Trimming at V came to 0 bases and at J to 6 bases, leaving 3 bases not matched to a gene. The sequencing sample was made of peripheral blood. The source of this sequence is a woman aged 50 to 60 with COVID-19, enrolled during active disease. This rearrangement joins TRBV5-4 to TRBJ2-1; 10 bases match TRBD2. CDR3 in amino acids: CASSLEVAGGNEQFF. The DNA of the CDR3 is TGTGCCAGCAGCTTGGAGGTAGCGGGGGGCAATGAGCAGTTCTTC.